This note documents a single TCR beta chain sequence. This entry is derived from a study of blood T cell repertoires in COVID-19. On the study more broadly: COVID-19 samples collected from the United States, Italy and Spain covered acute and convalescent phases. PBMCs, B-cell-depleted T cells, or T cells provided the cDNA or gDNA that made up the material.

CDR1 and CDR2 (germline): MDHEN, SYDVKM. This CDR3 region has 19 residues. With V trimmed by 2 bases and J by 8 bases, 14 bases remained unmatched. Original analysis: How many nucleated cells were present was estimated from reference gene primer amplification. TCRdb's copy holds only in-frame clones and misses some; the assay was immunoSEQ multiplex PCR. V and J calls and clone size are copied from that table; D and trimming were computed from the DNA. The sample records 70,000 to 85,000 clones, around 81% being singletons. This receptor was identified in a human donor in a cohort sampled during active COVID-19. The chain joins TRBV28 to TRBJ2-2; 13 bases fit TRBD2. Sequenced material: peripheral blood. The CDR3 reads CASSLSGIRTSGSGGELFF. CDR3 sequence (DNA): TGTGCCAGCAGTTTAAGCGGGATCAGGACTAGCGGGAGTGGGGGGGAGCTGTTTTTT. The variable domain in full, with the rest retrieved from reference TRBV28 and TRBJ2-2, is DVKVTQSSRYLVKRTGEKVFLECVQDMDHENMFWYRQDPGLGLRLIYFSYDVKMKEKGDIPEGYSVSREKKERFSLILESASTNQTSMYLCASSLSGIRTSGSGGELFFGEGSRLTVL.